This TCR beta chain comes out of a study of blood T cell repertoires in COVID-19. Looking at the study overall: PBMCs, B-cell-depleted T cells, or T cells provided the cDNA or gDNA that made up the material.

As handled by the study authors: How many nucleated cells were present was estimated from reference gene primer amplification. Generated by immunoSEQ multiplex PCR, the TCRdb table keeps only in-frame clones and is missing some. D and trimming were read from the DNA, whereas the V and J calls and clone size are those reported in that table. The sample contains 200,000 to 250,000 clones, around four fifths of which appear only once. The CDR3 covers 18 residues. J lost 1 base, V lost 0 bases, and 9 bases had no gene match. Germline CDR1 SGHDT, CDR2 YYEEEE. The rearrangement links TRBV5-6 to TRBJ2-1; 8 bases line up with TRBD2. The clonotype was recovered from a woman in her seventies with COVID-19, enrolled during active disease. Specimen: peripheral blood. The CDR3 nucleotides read TGTGCCAGCAGCTTGGGAACGAGCGGGAGAAGGTCCTACAATGAGCAGTTCTTC. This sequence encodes CASSLGTSGRRSYNEQFF.